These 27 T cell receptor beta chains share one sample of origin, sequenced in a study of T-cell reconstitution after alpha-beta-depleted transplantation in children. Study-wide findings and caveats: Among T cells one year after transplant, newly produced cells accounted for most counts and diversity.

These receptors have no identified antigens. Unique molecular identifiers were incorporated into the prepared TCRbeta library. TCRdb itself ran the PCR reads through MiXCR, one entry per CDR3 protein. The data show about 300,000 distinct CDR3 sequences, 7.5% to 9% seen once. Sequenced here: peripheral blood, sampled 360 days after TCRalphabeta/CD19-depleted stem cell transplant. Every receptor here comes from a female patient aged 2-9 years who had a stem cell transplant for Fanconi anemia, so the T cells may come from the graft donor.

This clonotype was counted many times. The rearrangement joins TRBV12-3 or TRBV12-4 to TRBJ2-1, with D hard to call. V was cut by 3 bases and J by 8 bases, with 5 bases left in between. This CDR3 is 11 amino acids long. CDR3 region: CASSFVDEQFF. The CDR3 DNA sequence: TGTGCCAGCAGTTTTGTGGATGAGCAGTTCTTC.

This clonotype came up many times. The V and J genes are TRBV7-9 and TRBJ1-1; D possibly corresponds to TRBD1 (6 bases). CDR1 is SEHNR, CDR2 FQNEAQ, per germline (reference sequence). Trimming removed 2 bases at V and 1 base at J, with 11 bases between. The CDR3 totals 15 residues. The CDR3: CASSLTGGPNTEAFF. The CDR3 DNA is TGTGCCAGCAGCTTAACCGGGGGCCCGAACACTGAAGCTTTCTTT.

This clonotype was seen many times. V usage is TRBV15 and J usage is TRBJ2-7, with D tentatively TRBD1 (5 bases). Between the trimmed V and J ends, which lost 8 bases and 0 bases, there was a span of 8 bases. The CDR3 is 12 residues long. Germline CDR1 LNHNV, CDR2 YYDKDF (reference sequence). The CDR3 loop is CATSQVSYEQYF. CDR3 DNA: TGTGCCACCTCACAGGTCTCCTACGAGCAGTACTTC.

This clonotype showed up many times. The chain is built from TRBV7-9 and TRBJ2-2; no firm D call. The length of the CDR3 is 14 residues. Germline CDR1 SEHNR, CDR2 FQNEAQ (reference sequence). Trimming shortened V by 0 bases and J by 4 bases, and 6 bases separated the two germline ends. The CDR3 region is CASSLAPITGELFF. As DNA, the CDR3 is TGTGCCAGCAGCTTAGCGCCCATCACCGGGGAGCTGTTTTTT.

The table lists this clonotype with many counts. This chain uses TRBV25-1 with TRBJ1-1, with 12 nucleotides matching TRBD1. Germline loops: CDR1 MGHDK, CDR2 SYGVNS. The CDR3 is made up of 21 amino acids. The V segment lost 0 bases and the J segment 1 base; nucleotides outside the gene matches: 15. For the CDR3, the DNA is TGTGCCAGCAGTGAATATACGGGTTACCCCGGGACAGGGGGCAGGAACACTGAAGCTTTCTTT. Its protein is CASSEYTGYPGTGGRNTEAFF.

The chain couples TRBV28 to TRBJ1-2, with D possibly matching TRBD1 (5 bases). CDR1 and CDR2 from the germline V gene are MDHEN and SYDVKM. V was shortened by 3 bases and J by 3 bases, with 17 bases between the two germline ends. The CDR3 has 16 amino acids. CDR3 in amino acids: CASSLRLQTAYYGYTF. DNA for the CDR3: TGTGCCAGCAGTTTGAGGCTCCAGACAGCTTACTATGGCTACACCTTC.

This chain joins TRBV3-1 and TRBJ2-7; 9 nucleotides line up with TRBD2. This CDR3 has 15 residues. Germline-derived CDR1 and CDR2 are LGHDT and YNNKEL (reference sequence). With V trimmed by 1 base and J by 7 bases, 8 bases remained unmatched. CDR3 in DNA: TGTGCCAGCAGCCAAGGATCTAGCGGGGTCGGTGAGCAGTACGTC. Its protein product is CASSQGSSGVGEQYV.

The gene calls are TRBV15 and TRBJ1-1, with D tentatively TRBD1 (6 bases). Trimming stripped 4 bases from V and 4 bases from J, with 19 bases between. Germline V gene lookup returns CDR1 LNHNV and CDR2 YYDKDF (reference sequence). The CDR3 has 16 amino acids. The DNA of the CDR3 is TGTGCCACCAGCAAGGCGGGGGCCGCGAGGATCACTGAAGCTTTCTTT. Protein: CATSKAGAARITEAFF.

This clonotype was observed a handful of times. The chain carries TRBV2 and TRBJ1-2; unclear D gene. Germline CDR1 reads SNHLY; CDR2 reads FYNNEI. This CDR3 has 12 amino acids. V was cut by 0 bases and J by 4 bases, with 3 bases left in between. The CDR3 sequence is CASSEASYGYTF. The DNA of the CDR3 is TGTGCCAGCAGTGAAGCCAGCTATGGCTACACCTTC.

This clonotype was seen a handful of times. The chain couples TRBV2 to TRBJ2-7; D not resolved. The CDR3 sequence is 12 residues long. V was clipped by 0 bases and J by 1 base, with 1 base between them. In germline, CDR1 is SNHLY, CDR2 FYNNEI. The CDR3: CASSEASYEQYF. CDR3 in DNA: TGTGCCAGCAGTGAAGCGTCCTACGAGCAGTACTTC.

CDR3 nucleotides: TGCAGCGTAGGAATGGGCAGAGTCACTGAAGCTTTCTTT. It translates to CSVGMGRVTEAFF. The chain recombines TRBV29-1 with TRBJ1-1, with no clear D. Germline lookup yields CDR1 SQVTM and CDR2 ANQGSEA. The V and J ends lost 6 bases and 4 bases respectively, with 15 bases between them. CDR3 length: 13 residues.

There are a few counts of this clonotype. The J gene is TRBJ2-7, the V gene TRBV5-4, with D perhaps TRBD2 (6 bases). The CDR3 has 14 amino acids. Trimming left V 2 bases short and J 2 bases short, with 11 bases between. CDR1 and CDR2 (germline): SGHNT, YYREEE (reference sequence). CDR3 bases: TGTGCCAGCAGCTTCGGCGGGGTAGCCTACGAGCAGTACTTC. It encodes CASSFGGVAYEQYF.

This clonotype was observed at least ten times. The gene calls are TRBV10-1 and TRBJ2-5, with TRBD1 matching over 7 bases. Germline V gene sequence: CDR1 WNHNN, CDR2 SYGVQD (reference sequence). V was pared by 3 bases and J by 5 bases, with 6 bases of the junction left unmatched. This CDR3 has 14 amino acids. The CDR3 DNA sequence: TGCGCCAGCAGTGAACCCGGGACAGCTGAGACCCAGTACTTC. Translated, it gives CASSEPGTAETQYF.

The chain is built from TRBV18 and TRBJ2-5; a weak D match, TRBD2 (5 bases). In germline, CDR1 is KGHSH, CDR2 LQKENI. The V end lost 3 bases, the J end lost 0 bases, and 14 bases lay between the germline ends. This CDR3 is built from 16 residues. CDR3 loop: CASSPNRDPYQETQYF. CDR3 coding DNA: TGTGCCAGCTCACCGAACCGGGATCCGTACCAAGAGACCCAGTACTTC.

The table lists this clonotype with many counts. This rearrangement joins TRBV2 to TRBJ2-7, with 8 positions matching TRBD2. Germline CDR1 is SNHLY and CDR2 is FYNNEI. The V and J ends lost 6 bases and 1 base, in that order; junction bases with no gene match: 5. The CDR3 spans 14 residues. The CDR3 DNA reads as TGTGCCAGCAGACTAGCGGACCTTTCCTACGAGCAGTACTTC. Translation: CASRLADLSYEQYF.

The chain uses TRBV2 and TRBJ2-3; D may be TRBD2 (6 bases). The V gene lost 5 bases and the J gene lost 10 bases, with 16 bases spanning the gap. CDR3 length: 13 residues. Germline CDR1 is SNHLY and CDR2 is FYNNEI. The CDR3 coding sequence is TGTGCCAGCAGTCGAGGGGAGGCTGAGTCGCAGTATTTT. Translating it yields CASSRGEAESQYF.

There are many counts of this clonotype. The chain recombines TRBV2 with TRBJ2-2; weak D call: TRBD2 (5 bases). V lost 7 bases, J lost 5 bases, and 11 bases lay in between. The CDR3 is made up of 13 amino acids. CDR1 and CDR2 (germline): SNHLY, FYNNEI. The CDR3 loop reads CASTRVSTGELFF. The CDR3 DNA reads TGTGCCAGCACGAGGGTTTCAACCGGGGAGCTGTTTTTT.

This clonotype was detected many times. Here the CDR3 reads CASSLTGVNEQFF. The CDR3 DNA follows: TGCGCCAGCAGCTTGACGGGAGTAAATGAGCAGTTCTTC. The chain has TRBV5-1 and TRBJ2-1; D perhaps matches TRBD2 (6 bases). Trimming took off 1 base at V and 7 bases at J, with 9 bases between the two ends. Germline V CDR1 and CDR2: SGHRS, YFSETQ. The CDR3 totals 13 residues.

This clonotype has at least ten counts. CDR3 nucleotide sequence: TGCGCCAGCAGCTTGGTAGCCCAAGAGACCCAGTACTTC. It is translated as CASSLVAQETQYF. V gene TRBV5-1 combines with J gene TRBJ2-5; D gene uncertain. V lost 0 bases and J lost 1, with 4 bases in between. The CDR3 runs 13 residues. The germline CDR1 and CDR2 sequences are SGHRS and YFSETQ.

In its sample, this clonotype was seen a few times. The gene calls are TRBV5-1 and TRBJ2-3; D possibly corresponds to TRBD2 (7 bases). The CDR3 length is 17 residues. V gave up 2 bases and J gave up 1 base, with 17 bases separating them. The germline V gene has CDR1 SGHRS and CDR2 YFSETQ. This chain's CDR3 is CASSFRGGASGTDTQYF. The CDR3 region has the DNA TGCGCCAGCAGCTTCCGTGGGGGGGCCTCGGGCACAGATACGCAGTATTTT.

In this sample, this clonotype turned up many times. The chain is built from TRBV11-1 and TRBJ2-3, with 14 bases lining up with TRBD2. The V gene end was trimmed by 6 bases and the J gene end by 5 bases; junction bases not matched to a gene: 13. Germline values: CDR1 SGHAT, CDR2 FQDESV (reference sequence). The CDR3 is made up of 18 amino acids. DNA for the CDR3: TGTGCCAGCAGTCATCTTGGGTCAGGACTAGCGGGAGGAGATACGCAGTATTTT. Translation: CASSHLGSGLAGGDTQYF.

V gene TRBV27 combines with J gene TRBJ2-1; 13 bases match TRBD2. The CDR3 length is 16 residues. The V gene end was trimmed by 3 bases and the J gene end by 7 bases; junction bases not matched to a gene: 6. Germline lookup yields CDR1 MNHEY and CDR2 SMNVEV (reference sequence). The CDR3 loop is CASSLLLAGGGNEQFF. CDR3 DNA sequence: TGTGCCAGCAGTTTGTTACTAGCGGGGGGGGGAAATGAGCAGTTCTTC.

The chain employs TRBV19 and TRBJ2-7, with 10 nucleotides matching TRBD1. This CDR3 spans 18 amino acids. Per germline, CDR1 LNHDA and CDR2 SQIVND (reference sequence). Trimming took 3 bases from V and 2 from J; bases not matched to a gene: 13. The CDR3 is CASSIGRSSGTGAYEQYF. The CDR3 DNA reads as TGTGCCAGTAGTATTGGACGAAGCTCCGGGACAGGGGCCTACGAGCAGTACTTC.

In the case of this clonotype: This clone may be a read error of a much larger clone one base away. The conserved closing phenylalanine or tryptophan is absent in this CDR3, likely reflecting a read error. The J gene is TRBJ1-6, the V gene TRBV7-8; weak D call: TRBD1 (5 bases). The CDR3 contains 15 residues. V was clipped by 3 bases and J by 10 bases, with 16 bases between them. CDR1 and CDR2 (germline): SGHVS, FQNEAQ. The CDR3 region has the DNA TGTGCCAGCAGCTTTGTCTCCGGTCAGGGCTCACCCCTCCACTGT. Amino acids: CASSFVSGQGSPLHC.

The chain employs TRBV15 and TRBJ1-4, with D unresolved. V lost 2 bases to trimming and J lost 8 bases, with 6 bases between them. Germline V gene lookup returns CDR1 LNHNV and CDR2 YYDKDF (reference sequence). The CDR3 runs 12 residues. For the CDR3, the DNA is TGTGCCACCAGCAGAATGGGGGAAAAACTGTTTTTT. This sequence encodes CATSRMGEKLFF.

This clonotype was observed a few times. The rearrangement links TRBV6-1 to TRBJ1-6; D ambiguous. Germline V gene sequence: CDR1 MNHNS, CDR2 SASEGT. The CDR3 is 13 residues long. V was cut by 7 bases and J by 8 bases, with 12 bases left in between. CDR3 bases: TGTGCCAGCATGCGGGGTTGGGATTCACCCCTCCACTTT. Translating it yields CASMRGWDSPLHF.

CDR3 region: CASSPTSEQETQYF. CDR3 in DNA: TGTGCCAGCTCACCAACTTCGGAGCAAGAGACCCAGTACTTC. The chain couples TRBV18 to TRBJ2-5; D is unresolved. Germline V gene data show CDR1 as KGHSH and CDR2 as LQKENI. The CDR3 is 14 amino acids. V was shortened by 2 bases and J by 2 bases, with 9 bases between the two germline ends.